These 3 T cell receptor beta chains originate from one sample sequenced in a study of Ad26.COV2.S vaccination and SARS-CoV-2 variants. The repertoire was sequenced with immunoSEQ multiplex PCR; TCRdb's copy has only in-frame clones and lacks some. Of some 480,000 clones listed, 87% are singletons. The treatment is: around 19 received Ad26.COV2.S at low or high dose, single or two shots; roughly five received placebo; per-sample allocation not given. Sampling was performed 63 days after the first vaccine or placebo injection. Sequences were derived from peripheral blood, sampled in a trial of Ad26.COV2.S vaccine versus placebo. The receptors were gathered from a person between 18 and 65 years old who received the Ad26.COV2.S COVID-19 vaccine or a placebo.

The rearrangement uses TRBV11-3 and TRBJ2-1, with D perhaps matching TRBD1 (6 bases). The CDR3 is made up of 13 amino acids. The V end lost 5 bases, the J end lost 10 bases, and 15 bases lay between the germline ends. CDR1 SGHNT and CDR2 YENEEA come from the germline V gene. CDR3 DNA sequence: TGTGCCAGCAGCCCACAGGGTTTAGGGGAGCAGTTCTTC. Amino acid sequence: CASSPQGLGEQFF.

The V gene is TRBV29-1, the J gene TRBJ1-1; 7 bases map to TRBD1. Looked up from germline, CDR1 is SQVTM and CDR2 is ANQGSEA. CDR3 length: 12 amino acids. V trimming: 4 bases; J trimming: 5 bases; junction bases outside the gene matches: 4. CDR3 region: CSVGRGDTEAFF. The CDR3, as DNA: TGCAGCGTTGGCAGGGGGGATACTGAAGCTTTCTTT.

CDR3 loop: CASSSGTGGRGTDTQYF. The CDR3 bases are TGTGCCAGCAGCTCCGGAACAGGGGGGAGAGGCACAGATACGCAGTATTTT. V is TRBV11-2 and J is TRBJ2-3; 8 bases map to TRBD1. The V and J ends lost 4 bases and 1 base, in that order; junction bases with no gene match: 10. The germline gives CDR1 SGHAT, CDR2 FQNNGV. The length of the CDR3 is 17 residues.